This T cell receptor beta chain was documented in a study of shared clonotypes between healthy human individuals. Generated by immunoSEQ multiplex PCR, the TCRdb table keeps only in-frame clones and is missing some. Of 2.5 million or so clones listed, 85% to 95% are singletons. The TCR sequence derives from a man aged 18 to 30 in good health. Sequencing input: naive CD4+ T cells sorted from blood. Subset described: CD45RA+ positively selected.

In nucleotides, the CDR3 is TGTGCCAGCAGTAGTACTAGCGGGTTCTCCTACGAGCAGTACTTC. It specifies CASSSTSGFSYEQYF. The rearrangement links TRBV6-1 to TRBJ2-7; 9 positions match TRBD2. The CDR3 is 15 residues long. V shed 5 bases, J shed 0 bases, and the junction held 5 bases outside the gene matches. Per the germline V gene, CDR1 is MNHNS and CDR2 is SASEGT.